This is a list of T cell receptor beta chains from one sample in a study of pediatric ulcerative colitis. Sequenced by immunoSEQ multiplex PCR; TCRdb stores in-frame clones only, minus some. The table records about 36,000 clones, 83% of them present only once. What was sequenced was blood. Receptor source: a girl between 5 and 17 years old with moderate ulcerative colitis. CDR3s include the opening cysteine and the closing phenylalanine or tryptophan. A D gene is named only where the DNA matches it firmly. Clone size is given for some rows only: seen once, a few or many times, or a class if the clone is expanded.

clone_size	d_call	v_call	j_call	cdr3_aa	cdr3_nt
-	-	TRBV6-5	TRBJ2-1	CASSPWQSYNEQFF	TGTGCCAGCAGTCCGTGGCAGTCTTACAATGAGCAGTTCTTC
-	-	TRBV27	TRBJ1-2	CASSLWGGIDYGYTF	TGTGCCAGCAGTTTATGGGGTGGAATTGACTATGGCTACACCTTC
-	-	TRBV18	TRBJ1-2	CASSPSASGYTF	TGTGCCAGCTCACCATCGGCGTCTGGCTACACCTTC
once	TRBD1	TRBV5-1	TRBJ1-1	CASSWDRGLTEAFF	TGCGCCAGCAGCTGGGACAGGGGGCTCACTGAAGCTTTCTTT
once	TRBD1	TRBV15	TRBJ2-5	CATSPRTGAQETQYF	TGTGCCACCAGCCCGAGGACAGGGGCCCAAGAGACCCAGTACTTC
-	-	TRBV11-2	TRBJ2-2	CASSLTVIENTGELFF	TGTGCCAGCAGCTTGACCGTTATTGAGAACACCGGGGAGCTGTTTTTT
once	TRBD1	TRBV7-2	TRBJ1-3	CASSLTGAASGNTIYF	TGTGCCAGCAGCCTTACAGGGGCGGCGTCTGGAAACACCATATATTTT
-	TRBD1	TRBV27	TRBJ2-7	CASSPTGTGVYEQYF	TGTGCCAGCAGTCCGACCGGGACAGGGGTCTACGAGCAGTACTTC
-	TRBD1	TRBV5-1	TRBJ2-1	CASNWDRGFDEQFF	TGCGCCAGCAACTGGGACAGGGGTTTCGATGAGCAGTTCTTC
-	TRBD1	TRBV15	TRBJ2-3	CATSRGQGSDTQYF	TGTGCCACCAGCAGAGGACAGGGGTCGGATACGCAGTATTTT
medium-sized	-	TRBV7-6	TRBJ1-2	CASSLIDEGNYGYTF	TGTGCCAGCAGCTTAATCGATGAAGGAAACTATGGCTACACCTTC
once	-	TRBV6-5	TRBJ2-7	CASLSHRRYEQYF	TGTGCCAGCTTGTCCCACAGACGGTACGAGCAGTACTTC
-	-	TRBV6-6	TRBJ1-3	CASSYPGRSSGNTIYF	TGTGCCAGCAGTTACCCAGGGAGGAGCTCTGGAAACACCATATATTTT
-	-	TRBV18	TRBJ2-7	CASSPRAGLTFSYEQYF	TGTGCCAGCTCACCTAGGGCCGGACTAACTTTTTCCTACGAGCAGTACTTC
-	-	TRBV11-2	TRBJ2-7	CASSIIWNSRGEQYF	TGTGCCAGCAGCATAATATGGAACAGTCGAGGCGAGCAGTACTTC
once	-	TRBV5-4	TRBJ2-7	CASSQERNYEQYF	TGTGCCAGCAGCCAAGAACGCAACTACGAGCAGTACTTC
-	TRBD1	TRBV2	TRBJ1-6	CASSPQGDANSPLHF	TGTGCCAGCAGCCCACAGGGGGATGCTAATTCACCCCTCCACTTT
-	-	TRBV6-6	TRBJ1-2	CASGGAYGYTF	TGTGCCAGCGGGGGCGCCTATGGCTACACCTTC
-	TRBD1	TRBV25-1	TRBJ1-2	CASSELRAGGHYGGYTF	TGTGCCAGCAGTGAATTAAGGGCAGGGGGACACTACGGTGGCTACACCTTC
-	-	TRBV7-2	TRBJ2-7	CASSLAGPYEQYF	TGTGCCAGCAGCTTAGCGGGGCCCTACGAGCAGTACTTC
-	TRBD2	TRBV5-1	TRBJ2-5	CASGSPSGVQETQYF	TGCGCCAGCGGGAGCCCGAGCGGGGTTCAAGAGACCCAGTACTTC
few	TRBD1	TRBV7-2	TRBJ1-2	CASSEQGANGYTF	TGTGCCAGCAGCGAGCAGGGGGCGAATGGCTACACCTTC
once	-	TRBV7-9	TRBJ2-7	CASSLGDFGHEQYF	TGTGCCAGCAGCTTAGGGGACTTCGGCCACGAGCAGTACTTC
-	TRBD1	TRBV7-2	TRBJ1-5	CASSHGTGGNQPQHF	TGTGCCAGCAGCCACGGGACAGGGGGGAATCAGCCCCAGCATTTT
-	TRBD1	TRBV19	TRBJ1-4	CASRPTGGSEKLFF	TGTGCCAGTAGACCGACAGGGGGCTCGGAAAAACTGTTTTTT
-	TRBD2	TRBV13	TRBJ2-3	CASSGERGRRIGTDTQYF	TGTGCCAGCAGCGGGGAGCGGGGACGGAGAATCGGCACAGATACGCAGTATTTT
few	TRBD2	TRBV19	TRBJ2-7	CASTRSPGGSYEQYF	TGTGCCAGTACCCGGTCCCCGGGGGGCTCCTACGAGCAGTACTTC
-	-	TRBV30	TRBJ1-6	CAGSRDTLSPLHF	TGTGCCGGGTCTCGGGACACCCTTTCACCCCTCCACTTT
once	-	TRBV6-1	TRBJ1-5	CASSASPGGQPQHF	TGTGCCAGCAGTGCATCCCCGGGCGGTCAGCCCCAGCATTTT
-	-	TRBV18	TRBJ2-7	CASSGPYEQYF	TGTGCCAGCTCAGGGCCTTACGAGCAGTACTTC
-	-	TRBV29-1	TRBJ1-2	CSVLQGNYGYTF	TGCAGCGTCTTACAGGGAAACTATGGCTACACCTTC
medium-sized	TRBD1	TRBV2	TRBJ2-7	CASSETGTGTYEQYF	TGTGCCAGCAGTGAAACCGGGACAGGTACCTACGAGCAGTACTTC
-	-	TRBV7-2	TRBJ2-1	CASSLGALTYNEQFF	TGTGCCAGCAGCTTAGGGGCCTTAACTTACAATGAGCAGTTCTTC
-	TRBD1	TRBV5-8	TRBJ1-1	CASSLRTGTTEAFF	TGTGCCAGCAGCCTCCGGACAGGGACCACTGAAGCTTTCTTT